This entry lists 20 T cell receptor beta chains sequenced from one sample in a study of blood T cell repertoires in COVID-19. Clones were read by immunoSEQ multiplex PCR, and TCRdb kept only the in-frame ones, dropping some. The sample has 61,000 or so clones, around 90% seen once. The source material was peripheral blood. These receptors were collected from a woman aged 80 or over with active COVID-19.

The chain is built from TRBV2 and TRBJ2-5; possibly TRBD2 for D (6 bases). This CDR3 is 14 amino acids long. Trimming cost V 7 bases and J 2 bases, with 14 bases left between them. The germline gives CDR1 SNHLY, CDR2 FYNNEI. CDR3 coding DNA: TGTGCCAGCACACGGCGGGGAGAACAAGAGACCCAGTACTTC. Amino acid sequence: CASTRRGEQETQYF.

This clone was observed once. The chain recombines TRBV30 with TRBJ2-7; a weak D match, TRBD2 (5 bases). The germline V and J ends were trimmed by 2 bases and 0 bases, with 14 bases remaining between them. Germline CDR1 and CDR2: GTSNPN and SVGIG (reference sequence). The CDR3 runs to 15 residues. CDR3 DNA: TGTGCCTGGAGTAAGGGTGGACTTCGCTCCTACGAGCAGTACTTC. Translating it yields CAWSKGGLRSYEQYF.

V and J are TRBV30 and TRBJ2-2; 7 bases map to TRBD2. The germline gives CDR1 GTSNPN, CDR2 SVGIG (reference sequence). This CDR3 spans 15 amino acids. The V segment lost 3 bases and the J segment 1 base; nucleotides outside the gene matches: 5. CDR3 protein: CAWRLWTRNTGELFF. CDR3 sequence (DNA): TGTGCCTGGAGGTTATGGACTAGGAACACCGGGGAGCTGTTTTTT.

This clone was counted only a few times. This sequence joins TRBV4-3 and TRBJ1-5; D is uncertain. Per germline, CDR1 LGHNA and CDR2 YSLEER. This CDR3 contains 17 residues. V lost 0 bases and J lost 0, with 12 bases in between. CDR3 DNA sequence: TGCGCCAGCAGCCAAGACGCCCGGGGAGGTAGCAATCAGCCCCAGCATTTT. Translated, it gives CASSQDARGGSNQPQHF.

The J gene is TRBJ1-6, the V gene TRBV6-5, with D possibly being TRBD1 (5 bases). Germline V gene lookup returns CDR1 MNHEY and CDR2 SVGAGI. The CDR3 spans 15 residues. Trimming shortened V by 6 bases and J by 10 bases, and 19 bases separated the two germline ends. CDR3 region: CASRSGGAWQSPLHF. DNA of the CDR3: TGTGCCAGCAGATCGGGAGGGGCCTGGCAGTCACCCCTCCACTTT.

The V call is TRBV19, the J call TRBJ1-1, with D uncertain. Germline lookup yields CDR1 LNHDA and CDR2 SQIVND (reference sequence). Trimming took off 3 bases at V and 8 bases at J, with 13 bases between the two ends. The CDR3 is made up of 13 amino acids. The CDR3 region is CASSILTVPEAFF. CDR3 bases: TGTGCCAGTAGTATTCTCACGGTACCCGAAGCTTTCTTT.

The chain links TRBV7-2 to TRBJ2-3; 8 bases align to TRBD2. After removal of 1 base from V and 6 bases from J, the junction contained 6 bases not matched to a gene. The CDR3 contains 15 residues. Germline lookup yields CDR1 SGHTA and CDR2 FQGNSA. The CDR3 spells CASSLVAGISDTQYF. The CDR3 coding sequence is TGTGCCAGCAGCTTAGTAGCGGGGATTTCGGATACGCAGTATTTT.

The rearrangement uses TRBV5-1 and TRBJ2-5; D remains ambiguous. The CDR3 totals 11 residues. The V end was cut by 2 bases, the J end by 9 bases, with 8 bases between. The germline V gene has CDR1 SGHRS and CDR2 YFSETQ. The CDR3 coding sequence is TGCGCCAGCAGCTTAAGTGAGGCCCAGTACTTC. It yields the protein CASSLSEAQYF.

The chain combines TRBV5-1 with TRBJ2-7, with TRBD1 matching 9 bases. Germline V CDR1 and CDR2: SGHRS, YFSETQ. V trimming: 4 bases; J trimming: 3 bases; junction bases outside the gene matches: 8. The CDR3 covers 15 residues. CDR3 amino acids: CASSDPQGADYEQYF. The CDR3 coding sequence is TGCGCCAGCAGCGACCCACAGGGGGCGGACTACGAGCAGTACTTC.

The chain is built from TRBV5-1 and TRBJ2-3; D is ambiguous. The germline CDR1 and CDR2 sequences are SGHRS and YFSETQ. The ends were cut back, 0 bases at V and 2 bases at J, with 16 bases in the middle. The length of the CDR3 is 17 residues. The CDR3 protein is CASSLEQEALTTDTQYF. CDR3 nucleotide sequence: TGCGCCAGCAGCTTGGAACAAGAAGCGTTAACCACAGATACGCAGTATTTT.

V and J are TRBV12-3 or TRBV12-4 and TRBJ2-7; 9 nucleotides align to TRBD1. The V gene end was trimmed by 6 bases and the J gene end by 3 bases; junction bases not matched to a gene: 3. The CDR3 runs 13 residues. CDR3 nucleotide sequence: TGTGCCAGCAGCCCGGGACAGGGCTACGAGCAGTACTTC. It codes for CASSPGQGYEQYF.

V usage is TRBV19 and J usage is TRBJ2-7; 7 nucleotides line up with TRBD2. The junction had 7 bases not matched to a gene; V was cut back by 2 bases and J by 3 bases. The CDR3 has 15 residues. Per the germline V gene, CDR1 is LNHDA and CDR2 is SQIVND (reference sequence). Here the CDR3 DNA reads TGTGCCAGTAGTATACCCGGGAGGCCTTACTACGAGCAGTACTTC. It translates to CASSIPGRPYYEQYF.

V and J are TRBV5-1 and TRBJ2-3, with TRBD2 matching over 12 bases. After removal of 6 bases from V and 0 bases from J, the junction contained 11 bases not matched to a gene. Per germline, CDR1 SGHRS and CDR2 YFSETQ. The CDR3 is 18 residues long. The CDR3: CASTTLASGGASTDTQYF. The CDR3 coding sequence is TGCGCCAGCACGACGTTGGCTAGCGGGGGGGCTAGCACAGATACGCAGTATTTT.

This clone was counted a few times. The rearrangement links TRBV7-9 to TRBJ2-7; TRBD1 matches at 7 bases. The V gene's germline CDR1 is SEHNR and CDR2 FQNEAQ (reference sequence). This CDR3 comprises 12 residues. The trim removed 5 bases at V and 6 bases at J, leaving 4 bases unmatched. CDR3 protein: CASSATGVEQYF. CDR3 sequence (DNA): TGTGCCAGCAGCGCCACAGGGGTCGAGCAGTACTTC. Filled out from reference TRBV7-9 and TRBJ2-7, the complete variable domain reads DTGVSQNPRHKITKRGQNVTFRCDPISEHNRLYWYRQTLGQGPEFLTYFQNEAQLEKSRLLSDRFSAERPKGSFSTLEIQRTEQGDSAMYLCASSATGVEQYFGPGTRLTVT.

The rearrangement uses TRBV5-5 and TRBJ1-6; 10 bases line up with TRBD1. Germline V gene lookup returns CDR1 SGHKS and CDR2 YYEKEE (reference sequence). The CDR3 has 14 amino acids. J lost 10 bases, V lost 4 bases, and 5 bases had no gene match. The CDR3 protein is CASSPDRGRSPLHF. In nucleotides, the CDR3 is TGTGCCAGCAGCCCGGACAGGGGGAGGTCACCCCTCCACTTT.

The chain recombines TRBV30 with TRBJ1-1; the D is unclear. Trimming removed 4 bases at V and 2 bases at J, with 14 bases between. Looked up from germline, CDR1 is GTSNPN and CDR2 is SVGIG (reference sequence). The CDR3 consists of 14 residues. The CDR3 protein is CAWTPGTANTEAFF. CDR3 nucleotides: TGTGCCTGGACTCCAGGTACGGCCAACACTGAAGCTTTCTTT.

V gene TRBV28 combines with J gene TRBJ1-1; D gene unclear. The ends were cut back, 1 base at V and 1 base at J, with 7 bases in the middle. CDR3 length: 14 amino acids. CDR1 and CDR2 (germline): MDHEN, SYDVKM. The DNA of the CDR3 is TGTGCCAGCAGTTTATTGACAAGGAACACTGAAGCTTTCTTT. The encoded protein is CASSLLTRNTEAFF.

The V gene is TRBV28, the J gene TRBJ2-7, with 13 positions matching TRBD2. V trimming: 6 bases; J trimming: 2 bases; junction bases outside the gene matches: 4. Germline V gene data show CDR1 as MDHEN and CDR2 as SYDVKM. The CDR3 runs 15 residues. The CDR3 DNA is TGTGCCAGCAGGGGAACTAGCGGGGGGGCCTACGAGCAGTACTTC. It yields the protein CASRGTSGGAYEQYF.

This clone appeared a single time. V is TRBV7-9 and J is TRBJ2-3; the match to TRBD2 covers 7 bases. This CDR3 spans 13 amino acids. V dropped 8 bases and J dropped 1; count of bases not matched to a gene: 3. Germline V gene sequence: CDR1 SEHNR, CDR2 FQNEAQ (reference sequence). The CDR3 coding sequence is TGTGCCAGCGGGGGAGGGGGCACAGATACGCAGTATTTT. Translating it yields CASGGGGTDTQYF. The complete variable domain, with remaining parts taken from reference TRBV7-9 and TRBJ2-3, reads DTGVSQNPRHKITKRGQNVTFRCDPISEHNRLYWYRQTLGQGPEFLTYFQNEAQLEKSRLLSDRFSAERPKGSFSTLEIQRTEQGDSAMYLCASGGGGTDTQYFGPGTRLTVL.

The rearrangement links TRBV5-5 to TRBJ2-6; 10 nucleotides agree with TRBD1. The CDR3 contains 17 residues. Germline-derived CDR1 and CDR2 are SGHKS and YYEKEE (reference sequence). V was clipped by 1 base and J by 4 bases; unmatched bases: 5. For the CDR3, the DNA is TGTGCCAGCAGCTTGAAGACAGGGGGCTCCGGGGCCAACGTCCTGACTTTC. Its translation: CASSLKTGGSGANVLTF.